Each of the 23 T cell receptor beta chains below was sequenced from the same sample in a study of blood T cell repertoires in COVID-19. Assay used: immunoSEQ multiplex PCR; TCRdb lists only in-frame clones, some missing. Of approximately 350,000 clones in the sample, 85% to 90% are singletons; the top ten hold roughly 1%. The specimen sequenced was PBMCs or T cells enriched from blood (not recorded which). The receptors stem from a man younger than 30 who had recovered from COVID-19.

This clone was seen once. The V call is TRBV23-1, the J call TRBJ2-4; TRBD1 is a possible D gene (6 bases). TRBV23-1 belongs to the ORF category, with a function that is uncertain. The V end was cut by 4 bases, the J end by 9 bases, with 19 bases between. There are 15 residues in the CDR3. CDR3 nucleotide sequence: TGCGCCAGCAGTCCCGCCCCCAGGGGTGAGGGCATTCAGTACTTC. This encodes CASSPAPRGEGIQYF.

This chain joins TRBV25-1 and TRBJ1-4; perhaps TRBD1 as D (6 bases). This CDR3 comprises 15 residues. CDR1 and CDR2 from the germline V gene are MGHDK and SYGVNS. V lost 6 bases to trimming and J lost 7 bases, with 18 bases between them. The CDR3 protein is CASSGETGSREKLFF. The CDR3 DNA is TGTGCCAGCAGCGGCGAAACAGGGTCTCGTGAAAAACTGTTTTTT. Together with reference TRBV25-1 and TRBJ1-4, the CDR3 gives the full variable domain: EADIYQTPRYLVIGTGKKITLECSQTMGHDKMYWYQQDPGMELHLIHYSYGVNSTEKGDLSSESTVSRIRTEHFPLTLESARPSHTSQYLCASSGETGSREKLFFGSGTQLSVL.

This sequence joins TRBV11-2 and TRBJ1-1; D call uncertain. This CDR3 spans 16 amino acids. The germline V gene has CDR1 SGHAT and CDR2 FQNNGV. V gave up 5 bases and J gave up 1 base, with 17 bases separating them. CDR3 sequence (DNA): TGTGCCAGCAGCCAAAGTCTCGGCGCAGGGAACACTGAAGCTTTCTTT. Translated, it gives CASSQSLGAGNTEAFF.

This chain connects TRBV28 to TRBJ1-6; D is perhaps TRBD1 (5 bases). The CDR3 is made up of 16 amino acids. Per the germline V gene, CDR1 is MDHEN and CDR2 is SYDVKM. Trimming took off 2 bases at V and 7 bases at J, with 15 bases between the two ends. Here the CDR3 reads CASSLQGGLANSPLHF. The CDR3 DNA is TGTGCCAGCAGTTTACAGGGAGGCCTTGCCAATTCACCCCTCCACTTT.

The genes are TRBV18 and TRBJ2-5; tentatively, D is TRBD1 (6 bases). Trimming pared 3 bases from V and 5 bases from J, leaving 7 bases between. Per germline, CDR1 KGHSH and CDR2 LQKENI. The CDR3 consists of 12 residues. The CDR3 sequence: CASSPGAETQYF. DNA for the CDR3: TGTGCCAGCTCACCGGGGGCGGAGACCCAGTACTTC.

The chain employs TRBV29-1 and TRBJ1-1; possible D gene TRBD1, 6 bases. The CDR3 runs 14 residues. Germline CDR1 SQVTM, CDR2 ANQGSEA. Trimming removed 5 bases from V and 6 bases from J, with 19 bases in between. CDR3 coding DNA: TGCAGCGTTTACCGGGGGGCGGGTAGCGCTGAAGCTTTCTTT. Translation: CSVYRGAGSAEAFF.

The rearrangement links TRBV19 to TRBJ2-6; D is undetermined. Germline V gene lookup returns CDR1 LNHDA and CDR2 SQIVND (reference sequence). Trimming removed 5 bases at V and 0 bases at J, with 8 bases between. The CDR3 totals 15 residues. The DNA for the CDR3 is TGTGCCAGTAGTGGGCTGAGCTCTGGGGCCAACGTCCTGACTTTC. Amino acids: CASSGLSSGANVLTF.

Turning to this clone: A read error is possible here, since a much larger clone lies one base away. The same CDR3 arises from other DNA sequences in this sample as well. The J gene is TRBJ1-5, the V gene TRBV5-4; D possibly corresponds to TRBD1 (6 bases). The germline V gene has CDR1 SGHNT and CDR2 YYREEE (reference sequence). V was pared by 1 base and J by 4 bases, with 6 bases between. The CDR3 has 13 residues. Written as DNA, the CDR3 is TGTGCCAGCAGCTTGCAGGGGAATCAGCCCCAGCATTTT. Protein sequence: CASSLQGNQPQHF.

CDR3 bases: TGTGCCATCAGGGGGACTAGCGGGGAGAATGAGCAGTTCTTC. This sequence encodes CAIRGTSGENEQFF. V and J are TRBV10-3 and TRBJ2-1, with 13 bases aligning to TRBD2. CDR1 and CDR2 (germline): ENHRY, SYGVKD. With 6 bases clipped from V and 7 bases from J, the junction kept 3 bases outside the gene matches. The length of the CDR3 is 14 residues.

V usage is TRBV2 and J usage is TRBJ1-4; TRBD1 is a possible D gene (6 bases). The germline V gene encodes CDR1 SNHLY and CDR2 FYNNEI. This CDR3 region has 15 residues. With 8 bases removed from V and 0 bases from J, the gap between germline ends came to 13 bases. The DNA of the CDR3 is TGTGCCAGCGTCAAGGGGGGGGCAACTAATGAAAAACTGTTTTTT. This translates into CASVKGGATNEKLFF.

In its sample, this clone was seen once. The chain combines TRBV29-1 with TRBJ2-7, with 8 bases identical to TRBD2. The CDR3 has 13 amino acids. Trimming at V came to 7 bases and at J to 1 base, leaving 6 bases not matched to a gene. Germline V gene sequence: CDR1 SQVTM, CDR2 ANQGSEA. Here the CDR3 DNA reads TGCAGCGCCCGGGGGGGGGCATCCTACGAGCAGTACTTC. Residues: CSARGGASYEQYF.

This chain connects TRBV5-1 to TRBJ1-1, with TRBD1 identical over 8 bases. CDR3 length equals 15 residues. Per germline, CDR1 SGHRS and CDR2 YFSETQ. V was clipped by 4 bases and J by 4 bases; unmatched bases: 9. The CDR3 region has the DNA TGCGCCAGCAGCCAAAGGACAGGGTATAGCACTGAAGCTTTCTTT. This gives the protein CASSQRTGYSTEAFF.

V is TRBV30 and J is TRBJ2-7, with D possibly TRBD1 on 6 matching bases. Germline CDR1 GTSNPN, CDR2 SVGIG (reference sequence). CDR3 length: 15 residues. Trimming removed 4 bases at V and 5 bases at J, with 21 bases between. The CDR3 protein is CAWNPRTVVPHEQYF. The CDR3 bases are TGTGCCTGGAACCCGAGGACAGTCGTACCCCACGAGCAGTACTTC.

This clone was seen only a few times. J is TRBJ2-3 and V is TRBV30; no definite D call. The V end lost 3 bases, the J end lost 6 bases, and 13 bases lay between the germline ends. The CDR3 totals 13 residues. Germline V gene lookup returns CDR1 GTSNPN and CDR2 SVGIG (reference sequence). CDR3 nucleotides: TGTGCCTGGAGCCTAGGTGTGGTGGATACGCAGTATTTT. Its protein is CAWSLGVVDTQYF.

The V gene is TRBV12-3 or TRBV12-4, the J gene TRBJ2-7; 7 nucleotides match TRBD1. The CDR3 contains 13 residues. J was trimmed by 4 bases and V by 5 bases; bases with no gene match: 5. CDR3 DNA sequence: TGTGCCAGCAGTCCGACAGGGCGGTACGAGCAGTACTTC. Protein sequence: CASSPTGRYEQYF.

V usage is TRBV4-2 and J usage is TRBJ2-7; 8 nucleotides align to TRBD2. This CDR3 spans 18 amino acids. Germline-derived CDR1 and CDR2 are LGHNA and YNFKEQ. The V and J ends lost 1 base and 0 bases, in that order; junction bases with no gene match: 11. The CDR3, as DNA: TGTGCCAGCAGCCAAGGTATTAGCGGGACCGTTTTCTCCTACGAGCAGTACTTC. Translating it yields CASSQGISGTVFSYEQYF.

The V and J genes are TRBV6-5 and TRBJ1-2; 10 bases agree with TRBD1. Trimming at V came to 6 bases and at J to 8 bases, leaving 9 bases not matched to a gene. The CDR3 runs to 14 residues. Germline lookup yields CDR1 MNHEY and CDR2 SVGAGI. CDR3 in amino acids: CASRWTGGDEGYTF. CDR3 coding DNA: TGTGCCAGCAGATGGACAGGGGGGGATGAAGGCTACACCTTC.

CDR3 sequence reads: CATSISDRISGNTIYF. The CDR3 region has the DNA TGTGCCACCAGCATTAGCGACAGGATCTCTGGAAACACCATATATTTT. This rearrangement joins TRBV15 to TRBJ1-3, with TRBD1 as a possible D gene (6 bases). CDR3 length: 16 residues. Trimming shortened V by 4 bases and J by 0 bases, and 13 bases separated the two germline ends. Per germline, CDR1 LNHNV and CDR2 YYDKDF (reference sequence).

CDR3 coding DNA: TGTGCCAGCAGCTTGACCGGGACAGGGGGCGGGGAGCAGTACTTC. Residues: CASSLTGTGGGEQYF. The rearrangement links TRBV7-2 to TRBJ2-7; 12 bases are shared with TRBD1. The ends lost 3 bases at V and 7 bases at J; junction bases unmatched: 7. This CDR3 spans 15 amino acids. CDR1 SGHTA and CDR2 FQGNSA come from the germline V gene.

This chain connects TRBV19 to TRBJ1-3; D is ambiguous. Trimming stripped 7 bases from V and 2 bases from J, with 12 bases between. Germline V gene data show CDR1 as LNHDA and CDR2 as SQIVND (reference sequence). CDR3 length: 14 amino acids. CDR3 DNA sequence: TGTGCCAGTAAACGTCCAGATACTGGAAACACCATATATTTT. This codes for CASKRPDTGNTIYF.

This clone was seen a single time. V gene TRBV6-5 combines with J gene TRBJ2-7; tentative D call: TRBD2 (6 bases). V dropped 8 bases and J dropped 7 bases, with 18 bases sitting between them. The CDR3 spans 13 residues. Germline values: CDR1 MNHEY, CDR2 SVGAGI. CDR3 sequence: CASGHDGGREQYF. As DNA, the CDR3 is TGTGCCAGCGGCCACGATGGGGGGAGGGAGCAGTACTTC.

This chain links TRBV15 with TRBJ1-2, with D maybe TRBD1 (6 bases). The CDR3 covers 14 residues. The germline gives CDR1 LNHNV, CDR2 YYDKDF (reference sequence). V was clipped by 3 bases and J by 3 bases, with 11 bases between them. Here the CDR3 DNA reads TGTGCCACCAGCAGCGGACAGCGTTACTATGGCTACACCTTC. Amino acid sequence: CATSSGQRYYGYTF.

The chain uses TRBV7-9 and TRBJ1-2; perhaps TRBD1 as D (5 bases). Between the trimmed V and J ends, which lost 4 bases and 6 bases, there was a span of 15 bases. Germline loops: CDR1 SEHNR, CDR2 FQNEAQ (reference sequence). The CDR3 is 14 residues long. The chain's CDR3 is CASSSSPGEDGYTF. The CDR3 DNA reads as TGTGCCAGCAGCTCGTCCCCGGGGGAAGATGGCTACACCTTC.